This T cell receptor (beta chain) was retrieved from a study of T cell responses to AZD1222 COVID-19 vaccine. The germline V gene encodes CDR1 LNHDA and CDR2 SQIVND (reference sequence). The CDR3 spans 15 residues. V lost 6 bases to trimming and J lost 8 bases; unmatched junction nucleotides: 8. TCRdb's copy holds only in-frame clones and misses some; the assay was immunoSEQ multiplex PCR. The sample records 120,000 or so clones, less than 95% being singletons. This sequence originates from an adult in good health. The input for sequencing was peripheral blood, taken on day 0 of AZD1222 vaccination. This rearrangement joins TRBV19 to TRBJ2-2; 11 nucleotides line up with TRBD1. The CDR3 reads CASRLGQGALGELFF. CDR3 DNA sequence: TGTGCCAGTAGGCTAGGACAGGGGGCCTTGGGGGAGCTGTTTTTT.